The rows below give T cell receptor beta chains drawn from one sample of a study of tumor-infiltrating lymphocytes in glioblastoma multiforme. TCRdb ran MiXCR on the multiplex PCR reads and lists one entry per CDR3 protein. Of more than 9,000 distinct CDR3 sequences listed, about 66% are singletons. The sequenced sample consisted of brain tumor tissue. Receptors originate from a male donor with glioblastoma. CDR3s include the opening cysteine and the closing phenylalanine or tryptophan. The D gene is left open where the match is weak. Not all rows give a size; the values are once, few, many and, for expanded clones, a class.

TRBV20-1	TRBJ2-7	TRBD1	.	TGCAGTGCTAGCCCAGGGGGCGAGCAGTACTTC	CSASPGGEQYF
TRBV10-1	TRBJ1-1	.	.	TGCGCCAGCAGTGAGTCGACGATGAACACTGAAGCTTTCTTT	CASSESTMNTEAFF
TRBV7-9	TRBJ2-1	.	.	.	CASGFGTGTGEEFF
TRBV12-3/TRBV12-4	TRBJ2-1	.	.	TGTGCCAGCACCCTGGGACACAATGAGCAGTTCTTC	CASTLGHNEQFF
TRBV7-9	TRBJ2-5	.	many	TGTGCCAGCAGCACCCCCTATTCCCAAGAGACCCAGTACTTC	CASSTPYSQETQYF
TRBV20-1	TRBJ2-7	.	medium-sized	TGCAGTGCTAGAGATGGGGTACGGGGTCTTTCCTACGAGCAGTACTTC	CSARDGVRGLSYEQYF
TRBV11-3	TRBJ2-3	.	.	TGTATCAGCAGCTTAGCCCCCACAGATACGAAGTATTTT	CISSLAPTDTKYF
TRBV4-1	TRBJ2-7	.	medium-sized	TGCGCCAGCAGCCAAGGTCTGGACGAGCAGTACTTC	CASSQGLDEQYF
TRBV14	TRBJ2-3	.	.	TGTGCCATCCGCCAAGAGAGAAGGACGCAGTATTTT	CAIRQERRTQYF
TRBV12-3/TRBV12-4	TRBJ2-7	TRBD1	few	TGTGCCAGCACCCCGGCAGGGGGACAGACCCACGAGCAGTACTTC	CASTPAGGQTHEQYF
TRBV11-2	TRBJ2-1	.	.	TGTGCCAGCAGCTCGGGACTCGACTATGAGCAGTTCTTC	CASSSGLDYEQFF
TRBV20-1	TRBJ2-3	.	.	TGCAGTGCTACGCGGGGAGTTCGCCCAGGTACGCAGTATTTT	CSATRGVRPGTQYF
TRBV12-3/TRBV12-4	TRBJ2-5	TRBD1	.	TGTGCCAGCAGTTTGGGACAGGGAGTGACCCAGTACTTC	CASSLGQGVTQYF
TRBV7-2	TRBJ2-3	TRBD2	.	TGTGCCAGCAGCCCTCAATGGTCTCCTAGCGGGATCACAGATACGCAGTATTTC	CASSPQWSPSGITDTQYF
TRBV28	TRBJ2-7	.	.	TGTGCCAGCAGTAATAACCGGGGCAAACCCTACGAGCGGTACTTC	CASSNNRGKPYERYF
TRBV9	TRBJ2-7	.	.	TGTGCCAGCAGCGCAGGGCCCACCTACGAGCAGTACTTC	CASSAGPTYEQYF
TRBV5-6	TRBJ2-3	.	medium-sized	TGTGCCAGCAGCTTGTACTCTGGGGGCACAGATACGCAGTATTTT	CASSLYSGGTDTQYF
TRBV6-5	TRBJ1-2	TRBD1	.	TGTGCCAGCAGCTCATCAGGGGGACGTGGCTACACCTTC	CASSSSGGRGYTF
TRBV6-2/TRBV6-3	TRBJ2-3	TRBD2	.	TGTGCCAGTAGTTCTCGCGGGAGCACCTTCACAGATACGCAGTATTTT	CASSSRGSTFTDTQYF
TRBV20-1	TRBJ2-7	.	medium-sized	TGCAGTGCTACAAAATTGGGCTACGAGCAGTACTTC	CSATKLGYEQYF
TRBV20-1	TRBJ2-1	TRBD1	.	TGTAGTGCTAGAGAGGGGGCTCTCTACAATGAGCAGTTCTTC	CSAREGALYNEQFF
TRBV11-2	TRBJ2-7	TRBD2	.	TGTGCCAGCAGCCCCGCGGGACTAGCGCTCTACGAGCAGTACTTC	CASSPAGLALYEQYF
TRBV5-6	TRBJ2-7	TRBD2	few	TGTGCCAGCAGCTATGGACTAGCGGGAGTAGCCTCCTACGAGCAGTACTTC	CASSYGLAGVASYEQYF
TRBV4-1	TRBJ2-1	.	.	TGCGCCAGCAGCCAAGAAGAGAAGCCCTTTAACGAGCAGGTCTTC	CASSQEEKPFNEQVF